One and the same sample provided the 15 T cell receptor beta chains below, sequenced in a study of T-cell memory formation after mild COVID-19. TCRdb reprocessed the 5' RACE reads with MiXCR, giving one entry per CDR3 protein. The table shows about 140,000 distinct CDR3 sequences, with 14% occurring only once. Sequenced input: PBMCs or a T cell subset sorted from them (not recorded which). The receptors were gathered from an adult woman who had mild COVID-19 (a few samples of this study predate the infection). Cell type and time point are not known.

There are a few counts of this clonotype. The CDR3 bases are TGTGCCAGCAGCCAACAGGGGCTTTCCTACGAGCAGTACTTC. Protein sequence: CASSQQGLSYEQYF. V and J are TRBV3-1 and TRBJ2-7, with D possibly being TRBD1 (6 bases). The CDR3 extends over 14 amino acids. V lost 2 bases to trimming and J lost 1 base, with 9 bases between them. CDR1 is LGHDT and CDR2 is YNNKEL in the germline V gene (reference sequence).

This chain joins TRBV15 and TRBJ2-7; 11 positions match TRBD2. Trimming cost V 5 bases and J 2 bases; bases outside gene matches: 5. In germline, CDR1 is LNHNV, CDR2 YYDKDF (reference sequence). CDR3 length equals 15 residues. CDR3 nucleotides: TGTGCCACCAGCTCGGCGACTAGCGGGACCTACGAGCAGTACTTC. This sequence encodes CATSSATSGTYEQYF.

This clonotype was counted many times. The genes are TRBV18 and TRBJ2-3, with a weak D call TRBD1 (5 bases). The CDR3 runs to 15 residues. Germline values: CDR1 KGHSH, CDR2 LQKENI. V gave up 6 bases and J gave up 2 bases, with 15 bases separating them. The CDR3 reads CASSGLGAATDTQYF. The DNA of the CDR3 is TGTGCCAGCTCGGGGCTAGGGGCCGCCACAGATACGCAGTATTTT.

The chain recombines TRBV30 with TRBJ2-7; D perhaps matches TRBD2 (5 bases). The germline V and J ends were trimmed by 7 bases and 1 base, with 17 bases remaining between them. CDR3 length: 14 amino acids. Germline V lookup: CDR1 GTSNPN, CDR2 SVGIG (reference sequence). The CDR3 DNA sequence: TGTGCCTTAACAGCATCGGGCGGGTCCTACGAGCAGTACTTC. This translates into CALTASGGSYEQYF. The variable domain in full, with the rest retrieved from reference TRBV30 and TRBJ2-7, is SQTIHQWPATLVQPVGSPLSLECTVEGTSNPNLYWYRQAAGRGLQLLFYSVGIGQISSEVPQNLSASRPQDRQFILSSKKLLLSDSGFYLCALTASGGSYEQYFGPGTRLTVT.

This clonotype was seen many times. The V call is TRBV10-3, the J call TRBJ2-5, with D hard to call. Germline CDR1 and CDR2: ENHRY and SYGVKD. This CDR3 comprises 12 residues. V was clipped by 2 bases and J by 1 base, with 2 bases between them. The CDR3 DNA sequence: TGTGCCATCAGTGAGAGCCAAGAGACCCAGTACTTC. Its protein is CAISESQETQYF.

J is TRBJ1-1 and V is TRBV29-1, with D unclear. This CDR3 comprises 14 residues. V dropped 8 bases and J dropped 1 base, with 17 bases sitting between them. Looked up from germline, CDR1 is SQVTM and CDR2 is ANQGSEA. The CDR3: CSSLGVQPNTEAFF. The CDR3 DNA sequence: TGCAGCTCTTTGGGTGTCCAGCCGAACACTGAAGCTTTCTTT.

The chain recombines TRBV5-6 with TRBJ1-1; no firm D call. Per the germline V gene, CDR1 is SGHDT and CDR2 is YYEEEE. V gave up 1 base and J gave up 7 bases, with 5 bases separating them. CDR3 length: 11 residues. The CDR3 coding sequence is TGTGCCAGCAGCTTGAGAAGTGAAGCTTTCTTT. Its translation: CASSLRSEAFF. Variable domain in full (rest from reference TRBV5-6 and TRBJ1-1): DAGVTQSPTHLIKTRGQQVTLRCSPKSGHDTVSWYQQALGQGPQFIFQYYEEEERQRGNFPDRFSGHQFPNYSSELNVNALLLGDSALYLCASSLRSEAFFGQGTRLTVV.

This clonotype was counted a few times. The V and J genes are TRBV29-1 and TRBJ2-2; D is uncertain. The V end lost 2 bases, the J end lost 6 bases, and 7 bases lay between the germline ends. Germline loops: CDR1 SQVTM, CDR2 ANQGSEA. CDR3 length equals 12 residues. The chain's CDR3 is CSVELGPGELFF. DNA for the CDR3: TGCAGCGTTGAACTGGGTCCCGGGGAGCTGTTTTTT.

This chain connects TRBV6-2 or TRBV6-3 to TRBJ1-1; D remains unclear. This CDR3 spans 16 amino acids. V lost 2 bases and J lost 1, with 14 bases in between. Germline assignment: CDR1 MNHEY and CDR2 SVGEGT. CDR3 DNA: TGTGCCAGCAGTTACACTCGGGTACGGGGGAACACTGAAGCTTTCTTT. Residues: CASSYTRVRGNTEAFF.

The rearrangement uses TRBV5-4 and TRBJ2-1; the D gene could be TRBD1 or TRBD2 (5 bases each). V lost 2 bases and J lost 6, with 12 bases in between. Germline CDR1 SGHNT, CDR2 YYREEE (reference sequence). There are 14 residues in the CDR3. The CDR3 nucleotides are TGTGCCAGCAGCTTTAGGGGTGGGGGCAATGAGCAGTTCTTC. Translated: CASSFRGGGNEQFF.

This clonotype was detected only a few times. The chain recombines TRBV7-9 with TRBJ2-7; 11 nucleotides match TRBD2. In germline, CDR1 is SEHNR, CDR2 FQNEAQ (reference sequence). The J segment lost 6 bases and the V segment lost 4 bases, leaving 14 bases of the junction unmatched. This CDR3 has 17 residues. The chain's CDR3 is CASSSPVAGGLASEQYF. In nucleotides, the CDR3 is TGTGCCAGCAGCTCACCCGTAGCGGGAGGGCTGGCGTCCGAGCAGTACTTC.

The chain couples TRBV5-1 to TRBJ2-7; tentatively, D is TRBD2 (6 bases). The CDR3 consists of 14 residues. The germline V gene encodes CDR1 SGHRS and CDR2 YFSETQ. V was shortened by 0 bases and J by 2 bases, with 9 bases between the two germline ends. This CDR3 is CASSLEWGAYEQYF. As DNA, the CDR3 is TGCGCCAGCAGCTTGGAATGGGGGGCCTACGAGCAGTACTTC.

This clonotype has just a few counts. The rearrangement uses TRBV5-6 and TRBJ2-2, with D uncertain. Trimming removed 7 bases from V and 4 bases from J, with 11 bases in between. From germline, CDR1 is SGHDT and CDR2 YYEEEE. CDR3 size: 13 residues. CDR3 nucleotide sequence: TGTGCCAGCTTCTCTGCGTCCACCGGGGAGCTGTTTTTT. The encoded protein is CASFSASTGELFF.

This clonotype was observed a handful of times. The genes are TRBV7-6 and TRBJ2-1; TRBD2 is a possible D gene (5 bases). Germline V gene data show CDR1 as SGHVS and CDR2 as FNYEAQ. This CDR3 spans 16 amino acids. V was shortened by 5 bases and J by 7 bases, with 21 bases between the two germline ends. The CDR3 region has the DNA TGTGCCAGCAGCCCCCGGGGTTGGCTAGCAGAAAATGAGCAGTTCTTC. Translating it yields CASSPRGWLAENEQFF.

The rearrangement uses TRBV5-4 and TRBJ2-7; TRBD1 might be the D (6 bases). CDR3 size: 17 residues. Germline V gene data show CDR1 as SGHNT and CDR2 as YYREEE (reference sequence). Trimming pared 4 bases from V and 6 bases from J, leaving 26 bases between. The CDR3 is CASSLTGGGSPRGEQYF. CDR3 nucleotides: TGTGCCAGCAGCCTCACAGGAGGTGGGAGCCCCAGGGGCGAGCAGTACTTC.